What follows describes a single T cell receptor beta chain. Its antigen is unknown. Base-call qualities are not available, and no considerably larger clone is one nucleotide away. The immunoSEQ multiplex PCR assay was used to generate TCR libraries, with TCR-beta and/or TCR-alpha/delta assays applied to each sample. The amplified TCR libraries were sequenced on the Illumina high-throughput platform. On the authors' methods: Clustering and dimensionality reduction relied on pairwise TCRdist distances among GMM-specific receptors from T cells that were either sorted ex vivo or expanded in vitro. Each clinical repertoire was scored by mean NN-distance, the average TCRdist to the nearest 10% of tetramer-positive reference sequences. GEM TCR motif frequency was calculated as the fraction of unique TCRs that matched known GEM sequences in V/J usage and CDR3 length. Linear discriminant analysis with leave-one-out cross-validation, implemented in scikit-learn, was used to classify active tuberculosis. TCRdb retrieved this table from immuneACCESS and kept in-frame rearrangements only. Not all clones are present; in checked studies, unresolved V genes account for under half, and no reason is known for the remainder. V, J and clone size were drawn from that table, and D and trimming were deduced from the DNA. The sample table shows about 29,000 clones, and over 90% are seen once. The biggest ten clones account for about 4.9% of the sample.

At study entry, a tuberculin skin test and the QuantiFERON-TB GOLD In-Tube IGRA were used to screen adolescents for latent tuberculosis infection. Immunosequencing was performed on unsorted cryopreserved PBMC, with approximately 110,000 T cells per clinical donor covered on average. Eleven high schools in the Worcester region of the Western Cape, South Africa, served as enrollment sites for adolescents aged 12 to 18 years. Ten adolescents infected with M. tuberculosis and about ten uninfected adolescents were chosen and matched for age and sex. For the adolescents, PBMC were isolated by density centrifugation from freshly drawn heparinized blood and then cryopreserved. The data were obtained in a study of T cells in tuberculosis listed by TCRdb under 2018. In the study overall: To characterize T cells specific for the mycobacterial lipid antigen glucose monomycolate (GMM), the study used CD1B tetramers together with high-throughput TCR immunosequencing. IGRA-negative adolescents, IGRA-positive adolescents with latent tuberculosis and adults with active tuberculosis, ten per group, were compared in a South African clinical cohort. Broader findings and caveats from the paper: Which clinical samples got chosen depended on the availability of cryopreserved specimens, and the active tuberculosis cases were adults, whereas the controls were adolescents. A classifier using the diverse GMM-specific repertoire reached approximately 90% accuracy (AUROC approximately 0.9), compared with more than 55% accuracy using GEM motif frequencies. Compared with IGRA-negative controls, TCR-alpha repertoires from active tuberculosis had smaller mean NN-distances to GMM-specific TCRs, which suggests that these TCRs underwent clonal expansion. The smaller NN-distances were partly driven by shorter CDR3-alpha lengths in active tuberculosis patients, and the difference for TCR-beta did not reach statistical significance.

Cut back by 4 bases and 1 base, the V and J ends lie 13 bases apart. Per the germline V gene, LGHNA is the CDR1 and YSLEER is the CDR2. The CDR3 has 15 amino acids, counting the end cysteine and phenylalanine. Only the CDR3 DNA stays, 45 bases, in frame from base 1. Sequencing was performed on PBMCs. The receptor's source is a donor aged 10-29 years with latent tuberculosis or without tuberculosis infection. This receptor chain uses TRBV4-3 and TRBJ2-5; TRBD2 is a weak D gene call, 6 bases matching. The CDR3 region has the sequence CASSRGTGFQETQYF. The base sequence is TGCGCCAGCAGCCGGGGGACTGGGTTCCAAGAGACCCAGTACTTC.